The 20 T cell receptor beta chains below come from one sample, sequenced in a study of CD8+ T cells in alopecia areata. RNA extraction and reverse transcription yielded cDNA as sequencing template. Clones were sequenced by immunoSEQ multiplex PCR, and TCRdb holds only the in-frame ones, with some missing. Among about 200,000 clones listed, 50% to 60% were seen once. The sequencing used CD4+ T cells sorted from blood, collected at week 0. The source of these receptors is a human donor with alopecia areata.

The sample holds a few counts of this clone. The chain combines TRBV2 with TRBJ2-1, with D uncertain. CDR3 length equals 13 residues. Germline assignment: CDR1 SNHLY and CDR2 FYNNEI. V shed 6 bases and J shed 6 bases, with 12 bases lying between them. The CDR3 DNA follows: TGTGCCAGCAGCCGCGCCAATTTCAATGAGCAGTTCTTC. Protein product: CASSRANFNEQFF.

CDR3 in DNA: TGTGCCAGCTGGGAGGGATTCCGACCCGACGAGCAGTACTTC. This encodes CASWEGFRPDEQYF. This chain connects TRBV28 to TRBJ2-7; TRBD2 matches at 7 bases. V lost 8 bases and J lost 5; bases outside the gene matches: 12. The CDR3 is 14 amino acids. Germline CDR1 reads MDHEN; CDR2 reads SYDVKM.

The genes are TRBV12-5 and TRBJ1-5, with D perhaps matching TRBD1 (5 bases). Germline V CDR1 and CDR2: LGHNT, FRNRAP. V dropped 6 bases and J dropped 3 bases, with 12 bases sitting between them. The CDR3 runs 14 residues. The CDR3 DNA is TGTGCTAGTGGCTCCGACAGCCCCAATCAGCCCCAGCATTTT. It yields the protein CASGSDSPNQPQHF.

Details on this clone: The junction and the germline gene differ at one end; a read error may be behind it. V gene TRBV7-7 combines with J gene TRBJ1-2; TRBD1 is a possible D gene (5 bases). Germline-derived CDR1 and CDR2 are SSHAT and FNYEAQ (reference sequence). The CDR3 consists of 13 residues. The CDR3 loop reads CASSLAGGSDYTF. Written as DNA, the CDR3 is TGTGCTAGCAGCTTAGCGGGGGGGAGTGACTACACCTTC.

This clone came up a few times. The chain combines TRBV5-1 with TRBJ2-1, with D perhaps matching TRBD2 (5 bases). The CDR3 extends over 14 amino acids. Per germline, CDR1 SGHRS and CDR2 YFSETQ. With 0 bases removed from V and 8 bases from J, the gap between germline ends came to 12 bases. CDR3: CASSLGFYGDEQFF. CDR3 coding DNA: TGCGCCAGCAGCTTGGGGTTTTACGGGGATGAGCAGTTCTTC. Full variable domain (remainder filled in from reference TRBV5-1 and TRBJ2-1): KAGVTQTPRYLIKTRGQQVTLSCSPISGHRSVSWYQQTPGQGLQFLFEYFSETQRNKGNFPGRFSGRQFSNSRSEMNVSTLELGDSALYLCASSLGFYGDEQFFGPGTRLTVL.

This clone occurred a few times. The chain uses TRBV11-2 and TRBJ2-2; D call uncertain. CDR1 is SGHAT, CDR2 FQNNGV, per germline. This CDR3 contains 12 residues. Trimming took off 1 base at V and 5 bases at J, with 2 bases between the two ends. DNA of the CDR3: TGTGCCAGCAGCTTAGGAACCGGGGAGCTGTTTTTT. Amino acid sequence: CASSLGTGELFF.

This chain connects TRBV6-5 to TRBJ1-3, with 9 positions matching TRBD1. CDR3 size: 15 residues. Trimming took 5 bases from V and 4 from J; bases not matched to a gene: 6. Looked up from germline, CDR1 is MNHEY and CDR2 is SVGAGI. The CDR3 here is CASSPTDRGGNTIYF. The DNA for the CDR3 is TGTGCCAGCAGTCCGACGGACAGGGGCGGAAACACCATATATTTT.

Comment on this clone: Sequence at one end of the junction differs from germline and may be a read error. The chain couples TRBV5-6 to TRBJ2-1, with 7 bases identical to TRBD2. The CDR3 has 13 amino acids. Germline loops: CDR1 SGHDT, CDR2 YYEEEE. For the CDR3, the DNA is TGTGCCAGCAGCTTTGGGAGGGAAGCGCAAGGACTCTTC. Residues: CASSFGREAQGLF.

The chain is built from TRBV29-1 and TRBJ1-1, with a weak D call TRBD1 (5 bases). V lost 0 bases and J lost 7, with 9 bases in between. CDR1 SQVTM and CDR2 ANQGSEA come from the germline V gene. This CDR3 is 12 amino acids long. The CDR3 spells CSVEDRGVEAFF. The CDR3 region has the DNA TGCAGCGTTGAAGATCGAGGGGTTGAAGCTTTCTTT.

This chain joins TRBV20-1 and TRBJ1-1; D unclear. This CDR3 has 11 residues. Germline lookup yields CDR1 DFQATT and CDR2 SNEGSKA (reference sequence). V was pared by 2 bases and J by 4 bases, with 5 bases between. The CDR3 protein is CSARNSTEAFF. DNA for the CDR3: TGCAGTGCTAGAAACTCCACTGAAGCTTTCTTT.

The CDR3 DNA reads TGTGCCAGCAGTGTCCTCGGGCTCGGCTATGGCTACACCTTC. Protein sequence: CASSVLGLGYGYTF. V and J are TRBV6-1 and TRBJ1-2; no clear D. The CDR3 length is 14 residues. The germline V gene has CDR1 MNHNS and CDR2 SASEGT. Trimming shortened V by 4 bases and J by 4 bases, and 13 bases separated the two germline ends.

This clone occurred a few times. The CDR3 sequence is CASTGDLQHEKLFF. For the CDR3, the DNA is TGTGCCAGCACCGGGGACCTGCAGCATGAAAAACTGTTTTTT. This chain joins TRBV25-1 and TRBJ1-4; a weak D match, TRBD1 (5 bases). With 7 bases removed from V and 6 bases from J, the gap between germline ends came to 15 bases. The CDR3 is 14 amino acids. Per germline, CDR1 MGHDK and CDR2 SYGVNS. Based on the CDR3 plus reference TRBV25-1 and TRBJ1-4, the full variable domain is EADIYQTPRYLVIGTGKKITLECSQTMGHDKMYWYQQDPGMELHLIHYSYGVNSTEKGDLSSESTVSRIRTEHFPLTLESARPSHTSQYLCASTGDLQHEKLFFGSGTQLSVL.

The CDR3 here is CASSAGGTGYEQYF. In nucleotides, the CDR3 is TGCGCCAGCAGTGCAGGCGGGACGGGGTACGAGCAGTACTTC. The V and J genes are TRBV10-1 and TRBJ2-7; weak D call: TRBD2 (6 bases). The CDR3 is made up of 14 amino acids. Germline loops: CDR1 WNHNN, CDR2 SYGVQD (reference sequence). V was pared by 4 bases and J by 4 bases, with 14 bases between.

The J gene is TRBJ2-7, the V gene TRBV29-1; TRBD2 might be the D (6 bases). The CDR3 runs 14 residues. The germline V and J ends were trimmed by 8 bases and 0 bases, with 17 bases remaining between them. Germline CDR1 and CDR2: SQVTM and ANQGSEA. The CDR3 protein is CSFRETGSSYEQYF. For the CDR3, the DNA is TGCAGCTTCCGGGAGACTGGGAGCTCCTACGAGCAGTACTTC.

The chain employs TRBV9 and TRBJ2-1; TRBD2 matches 10 bases. This CDR3 region has 16 residues. V lost 0 bases and J lost 5; bases outside the gene matches: 5. Germline values: CDR1 SGDLS, CDR2 YYNGEE. The chain's CDR3 is CASSVAASGGNNEQFF. The CDR3 DNA sequence: TGTGCCAGCAGCGTAGCGGCTAGCGGGGGAAACAATGAGCAGTTCTTC.

This clone has a handful of counts. This rearrangement joins TRBV23-1 to TRBJ1-2; D unclear. TRBV23-1 is an ORF, with its function uncertain. The CDR3 is 14 amino acids. V gave up 1 base and J gave up 1 base, with 7 bases separating them. CDR3 sequence reads: CASSQWHSNYGYTF. CDR3 nucleotide sequence: TGCGCCAGCAGTCAATGGCACAGTAACTATGGCTACACCTTC.

This clone has only a few counts. This rearrangement joins TRBV7-9 to TRBJ1-4, with a possible D match to TRBD1 (5 bases). The germline V and J ends were trimmed by 5 bases and 7 bases, with 14 bases remaining between them. This CDR3 spans 14 amino acids. Germline V gene sequence: CDR1 SEHNR, CDR2 FQNEAQ (reference sequence). The CDR3 protein is CASSAGPRSEKLFF. In DNA form, the CDR3 reads TGTGCCAGCAGCGCGGGGCCACGGAGTGAAAAACTGTTTTTT.

This clone has more than one count but fewer than ten. This rearrangement joins TRBV11-2 to TRBJ2-1; 11 bases are a match to TRBD2. Trimming took 6 bases from V and 9 from J; bases not matched to a gene: 10. CDR3 size: 15 residues. Germline V gene lookup returns CDR1 SGHAT and CDR2 FQNNGV. The CDR3 reads CASRFVSGRAVEQFF. The CDR3 DNA is TGTGCCAGCAGGTTTGTTAGCGGGAGGGCCGTTGAGCAGTTCTTC.

The chain carries TRBV5-4 and TRBJ1-2; no firm D call. From germline, CDR1 is SGHNT and CDR2 YYREEE (reference sequence). This CDR3 is built from 13 residues. The ends were cut back, 0 bases at V and 8 bases at J, with 11 bases in the middle. The DNA for the CDR3 is TGTGCCAGCAGCTTGGCAATACCCCTGGGCTACACCTTC. Residues: CASSLAIPLGYTF.

V gene TRBV18 combines with J gene TRBJ1-1; D is unclear. There are 12 residues in the CDR3. Deletions cut 4 bases from V and 7 bases from J, with 10 bases between. Per germline, CDR1 KGHSH and CDR2 LQKENI. CDR3 in DNA: TGTGCCAGCTCACGGACGGGCGGTGAAGCTTTCTTT. As protein: CASSRTGGEAFF. Looking up the rest from reference TRBV18 and TRBJ1-1 gives the full variable domain: NAGVMQNPRHLVRRRGQEARLRCSPMKGHSHVYWYRQLPEEGLKFMVYLQKENIIDESGMPKERFSAEFPKEGPSILRIQQVVRGDSAAYFCASSRTGGEAFFGQGTRLTVV.